A single sample is the source of the 3 T cell receptor beta chains below, sequenced in a study of cytomegalovirus exposure and HLA in healthy donors. The PCR was carried out with 60 Vbeta primers and 13 Jbeta primers. TCRdb keeps only in-frame clones here, not all; method: immunoSEQ multiplex PCR. Its table records 200,000 to 250,000 clones. The material sequenced was PBMCs. These TCRs come from a woman aged 30 to 39 in good health and CMV-seropositive.

For the CDR3, the DNA is TGTGCCAGCAGCTTTGGGAGAAACACTGAAGCTTTCTTT. Protein sequence: CASSFGRNTEAFF. V usage is TRBV7-2 and J usage is TRBJ1-1; D gene ambiguous. The CDR3 length is 13 residues. Germline CDR1 SGHTA, CDR2 FQGNSA. V lost 3 bases and J 2 bases, leaving 7 bases between the germline ends. The full variable domain, with the rest looked up from reference TRBV7-2 and TRBJ1-1, is GAGVSQSPSNKVTEKGKDVELRCDPISGHTALYWYRQSLGQGLEFLIYFQGNSAPDKSGLPSDRFSAERTGGSVSTLTIQRTQQEDSAVYLCASSFGRNTEAFFGQGTRLTVV.

CDR3 in DNA: TGTGCCAGCAGCCCGAGTGCCGAGTCGCCCCAGCATTTT. This gives the protein CASSPSAESPQHF. The rearrangement uses TRBV6-5 and TRBJ1-5; D is unresolved. The germline gives CDR1 MNHEY, CDR2 SVGAGI. Trimming took 6 bases from V and 9 from J, leaving 15 bases between them. There are 13 residues in the CDR3.

The chain joins TRBV5-1 to TRBJ2-1; 8 bases match TRBD1. The CDR3 contains 15 residues. J gave up 1 base and V 4 bases, and 4 bases lay outside the gene matches. Germline V gene lookup returns CDR1 SGHRS and CDR2 YFSETQ. The CDR3 bases are TGCGCCAGCAGCGAGGACAGGGTATCCTACAATGAGCAGTTCTTC. Protein sequence: CASSEDRVSYNEQFF.